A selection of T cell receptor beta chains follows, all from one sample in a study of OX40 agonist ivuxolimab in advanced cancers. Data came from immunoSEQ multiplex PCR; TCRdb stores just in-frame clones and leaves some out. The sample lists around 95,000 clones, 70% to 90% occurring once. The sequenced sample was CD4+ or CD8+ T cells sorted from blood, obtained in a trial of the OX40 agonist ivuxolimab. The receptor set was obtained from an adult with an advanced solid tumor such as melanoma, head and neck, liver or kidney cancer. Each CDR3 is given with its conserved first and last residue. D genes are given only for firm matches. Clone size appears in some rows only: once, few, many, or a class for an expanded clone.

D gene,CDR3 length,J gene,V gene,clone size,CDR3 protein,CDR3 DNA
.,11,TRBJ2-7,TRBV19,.,CASSASYEQYF,TGTGCCAGTAGTGCCTCCTACGAGCAGTACTTC
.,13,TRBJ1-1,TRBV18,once,CASSLYRDTEAFF,TGTGCCAGCTCACTCTACAGGGACACTGAAGCTTTCTTT
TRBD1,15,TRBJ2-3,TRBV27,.,CASSQQGARTDTQYF,TGTGCCAGCAGTCAACAGGGGGCGAGGACAGATACGCAGTATTTT
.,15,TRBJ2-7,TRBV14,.,CASSQEFNPTYEQYF,TGTGCCAGCAGCCAAGAGTTTAACCCCACCTACGAGCAGTACTTC
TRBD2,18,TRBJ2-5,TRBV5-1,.,CASSLFASGGGLQETQYF,TGCGCCAGCAGCTTGTTCGCTAGCGGGGGGGGTCTACAAGAGACCCAGTACTTC
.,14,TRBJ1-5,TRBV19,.,CASSRKGGYQPQHF,TGTGCCAGTAGTAGAAAGGGAGGCTATCAGCCCCAGCATTTT
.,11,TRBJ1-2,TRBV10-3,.,CAIGTGYGYTF,TGTGCCATCGGGACTGGCTATGGCTACACCTTC
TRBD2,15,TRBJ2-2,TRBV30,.,CAWSSQAGGTGELFF,TGTGCCTGGAGCTCGCAAGCGGGAGGAACCGGGGAGCTGTTTTTT
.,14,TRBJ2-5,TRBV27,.,CASSLGQGGETQYF,TGTGCCAGCAGTTTAGGGCAGGGTGGAGAGACCCAGTACTTC
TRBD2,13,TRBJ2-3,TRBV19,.,CASTPAGVDTQYF,TGTGCCAGTACCCCAGCGGGGGTGGATACGCAGTATTTT
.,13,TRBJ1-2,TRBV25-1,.,CASSEWGQGGYTF,TGTGCCAGCAGTGAATGGGGCCAGGGTGGCTACACCTTC
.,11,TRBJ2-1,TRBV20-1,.,CSATGYNEQFF,TGCAGCGCAACGGGCTACAATGAGCAGTTCTTC
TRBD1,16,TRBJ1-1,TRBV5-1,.,CASSWTGAAKGTEAFF,TGCGCCAGCAGCTGGACAGGGGCCGCCAAGGGTACTGAAGCTTTCTTT
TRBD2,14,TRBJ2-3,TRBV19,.,CASSIDPAGDTQYF,TGTGCCAGTAGTATTGACCCAGCGGGGGATACGCAGTATTTT
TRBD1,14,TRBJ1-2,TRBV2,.,CASRVGQGIYGYTF,TGTGCCAGCAGGGTGGGACAGGGAATCTATGGCTACACCTTC
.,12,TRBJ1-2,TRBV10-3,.,CAIYRGGHGYTF,TGTGCCATCTATAGAGGGGGGCATGGCTACACCTTC
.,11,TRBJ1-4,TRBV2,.,CATQSNEKLFF,TGTGCCACTCAGTCTAATGAAAAACTGTTTTTT
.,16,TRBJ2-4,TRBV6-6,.,CASNQGGRGAKNIQYF,TGTGCCAGCAACCAAGGGGGTCGGGGGGCCAAAAACATTCAGTACTTC
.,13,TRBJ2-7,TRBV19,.,CASRGTATYEQYF,TGTGCCAGTAGGGGGACCGCAACCTACGAGCAGTACTTC
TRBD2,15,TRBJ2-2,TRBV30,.,CAWSRGRLDTGELFF,TGTGCCTGGAGTCGCGGGAGACTTGACACCGGGGAGCTGTTTTTT
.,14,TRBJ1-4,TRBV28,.,CASSSPGGYEKLFF,TGTGCCAGCAGCTCCCCGGGGGGGTACGAAAAACTGTTTTTT
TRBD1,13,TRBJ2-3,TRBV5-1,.,CASSPGQSDTQYF,TGCGCCAGCAGCCCGGGACAGTCAGATACGCAGTATTTT
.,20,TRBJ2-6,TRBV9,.,CASTPSGLDRRVSGANVLTF,TGTGCCAGCACCCCAAGCGGTTTAGACAGACGAGTCTCTGGGGCCAACGTCCTGACTTTC
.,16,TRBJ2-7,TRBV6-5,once,CASSYAGTNTPYEQYF,TGTGCCAGCAGTTATGCCGGGACAAATACGCCATACGAGCAGTACTTC
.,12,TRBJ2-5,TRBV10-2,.,CASSVERETQYF,TGCGCCAGCAGTGTCGAGAGGGAGACCCAGTACTTC
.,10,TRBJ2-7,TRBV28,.,CASSSDEQYF,TGTGCCAGCAGTTCGGACGAGCAGTACTTC
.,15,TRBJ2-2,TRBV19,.,CASSIDFLRAGELFF,TGTGCCAGTAGTATAGATTTTTTGAGGGCCGGGGAGCTGTTTTTT
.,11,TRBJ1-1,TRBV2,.,CASSETGKAFF,TGTGCCAGCAGCGAGACAGGTAAAGCTTTCTTT
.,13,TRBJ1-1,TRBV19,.,CASSAIRGAEAFF,TGTGCCAGTAGTGCGATTAGGGGGGCTGAAGCTTTCTTT
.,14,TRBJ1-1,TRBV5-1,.,CASSLVGMNTEAFF,TGCGCCAGCAGCTTGGTGGGGATGAACACTGAAGCTTTCTTT
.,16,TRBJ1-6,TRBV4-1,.,CASSQTRAAIDSPLHF,TGCGCCAGCAGCCAGACCAGGGCGGCAATTGATTCACCCCTCCACTTT
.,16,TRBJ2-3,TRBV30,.,CAWSSWGGRGTDTQYF,TGTGCCTGGAGTTCGTGGGGGGGCAGGGGCACAGATACGCAGTATTTT
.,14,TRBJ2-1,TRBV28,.,CASKLTGTFYEQFF,TGTGCCAGCAAACTCACCGGGACGTTCTATGAGCAGTTCTTC
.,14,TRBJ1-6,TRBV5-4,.,CASSPGTVNSPLHF,TGTGCCAGCAGCCCAGGGACTGTGAATTCACCCCTCCACTTT
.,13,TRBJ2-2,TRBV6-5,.,CASRQTRGGELFF,TGTGCCAGCAGACAAACAAGGGGCGGGGAGCTGTTTTTT
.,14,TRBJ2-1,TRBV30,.,CAWSVGGSYNEQFF,TGTGCCTGGAGCGTGGGGGGCTCCTACAATGAGCAGTTCTTC
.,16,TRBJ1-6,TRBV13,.,CASSLDGNSYNSPLHF,TGTGCCAGCAGCTTGGACGGCAACTCCTATAATTCACCCCTCCACTTT
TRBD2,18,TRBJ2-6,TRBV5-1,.,CASSLWGTSRSGANVLTF,TGCGCCAGCAGCTTGTGGGGGACTAGTCGCTCTGGGGCCAACGTCCTGACTTTC
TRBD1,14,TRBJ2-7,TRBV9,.,CASSIGDRAYEQYF,TGTGCCAGCAGCATTGGGGACAGGGCCTACGAGCAGTACTTC
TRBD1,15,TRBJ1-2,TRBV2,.,CASRDYRDRGQGYTF,TGTGCCAGCAGAGACTACAGGGACAGGGGGCAGGGCTACACCTTC
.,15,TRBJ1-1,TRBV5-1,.,CASRIGINRDTEAFF,TGCGCCAGCAGGATTGGTATCAACAGAGACACTGAAGCTTTCTTT
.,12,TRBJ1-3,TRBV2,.,CASSPAGNTIYF,TGTGCCAGCAGTCCAGCTGGAAACACCATATATTTT
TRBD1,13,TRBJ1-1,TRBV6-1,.,CASSEVRGLGAFF,TGTGCCAGCAGTGAAGTTAGGGGGCTCGGAGCTTTCTTT
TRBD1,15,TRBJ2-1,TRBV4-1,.,CASSQPGGRRNEQFF,TGCGCCAGCAGCCAACCAGGGGGCAGACGCAATGAGCAGTTCTTC
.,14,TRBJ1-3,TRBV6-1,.,CASRDRTGGNTIYF,TGTGCCAGCAGGGATAGAACCGGTGGAAACACCATATATTTT
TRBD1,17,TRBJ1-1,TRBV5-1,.,CASSFGARGNSGTEAFF,TGCGCCAGCAGCTTCGGGGCCAGGGGGAACTCGGGCACTGAAGCTTTCTTT
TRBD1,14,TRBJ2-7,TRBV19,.,CASRGGQGFNEQYF,TGTGCCAGTAGAGGGGGCCAGGGGTTCAACGAGCAGTACTTC
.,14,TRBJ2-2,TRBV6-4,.,CASKLDTNTGELFF,TGTGCCAGCAAATTAGACACGAACACCGGGGAGCTGTTTTTT
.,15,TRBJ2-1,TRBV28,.,CASSLFVSSYNEQFF,TGTGCCAGCAGTTTATTTGTCAGCTCCTACAATGAGCAGTTCTTC
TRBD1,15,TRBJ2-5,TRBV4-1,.,CASSQDRGPRETQYF,TGCGCCAGCAGCCAAGACAGGGGGCCGCGAGAGACCCAGTACTTC
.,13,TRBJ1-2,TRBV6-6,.,CASNRGVIDGYTF,TGTGCCAGCAATAGAGGGGTTATCGATGGCTACACCTTC
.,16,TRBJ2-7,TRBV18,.,CASSPPASVRSYEQYF,TGTGCCAGCTCACCCCCCGCTAGCGTCAGATCCTACGAGCAGTACTTC
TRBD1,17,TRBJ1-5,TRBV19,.,CASRTGGSWDSNQPQHF,TGTGCCAGCAGGACAGGGGGCTCGTGGGATAGCAATCAGCCCCAGCATTTT
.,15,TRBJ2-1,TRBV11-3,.,CASSFGGGTYNEQFF,TGTGCCAGCAGCTTCGGCGGAGGCACCTACAATGAGCAGTTCTTC
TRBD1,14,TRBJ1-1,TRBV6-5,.,CASTRQGLNTEAFF,TGTGCCAGCACCAGACAGGGACTGAACACTGAAGCTTTCTTT
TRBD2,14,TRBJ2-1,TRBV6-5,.,CASSLAGGPNEQFF,TGTGCCAGCAGTCTAGCGGGGGGGCCGAATGAGCAGTTCTTC
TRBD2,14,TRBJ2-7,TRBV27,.,CASSPSAGAYEQYF,TGTGCCAGCAGTCCCTCGGCGGGAGCCTACGAGCAGTACTTC
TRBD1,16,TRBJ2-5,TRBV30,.,CAWSAHLTGGVETQYF,TGTGCCTGGAGTGCCCATCTAACAGGGGGCGTGGAGACCCAGTACTTC
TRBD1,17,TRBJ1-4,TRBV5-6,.,CASSRQGLSATNEKLFF,TGTGCCAGCAGCCGACAGGGGTTGAGCGCAACTAATGAAAAACTGTTTTTT
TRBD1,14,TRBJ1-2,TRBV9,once,CASSRQGGYYGYTF,TGTGCCAGCAGCCGGCAGGGGGGCTACTATGGCTACACCTTC